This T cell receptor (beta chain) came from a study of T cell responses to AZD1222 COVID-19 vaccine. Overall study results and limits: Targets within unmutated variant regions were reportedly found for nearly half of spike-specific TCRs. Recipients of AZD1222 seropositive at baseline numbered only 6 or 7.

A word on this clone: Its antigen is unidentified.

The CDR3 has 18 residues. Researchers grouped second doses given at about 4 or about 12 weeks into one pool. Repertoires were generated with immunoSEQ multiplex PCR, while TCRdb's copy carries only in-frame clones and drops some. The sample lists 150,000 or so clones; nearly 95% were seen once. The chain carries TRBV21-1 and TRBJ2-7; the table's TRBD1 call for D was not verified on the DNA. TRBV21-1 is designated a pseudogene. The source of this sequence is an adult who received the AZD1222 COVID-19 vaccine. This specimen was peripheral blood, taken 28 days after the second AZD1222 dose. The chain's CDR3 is CASSKPLPVRQGNYEQYF. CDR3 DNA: TGTGCCAGCAGCAAACCCCTCCCTGTGAGACAGGGGAACTACGAGCAGTACTTC.